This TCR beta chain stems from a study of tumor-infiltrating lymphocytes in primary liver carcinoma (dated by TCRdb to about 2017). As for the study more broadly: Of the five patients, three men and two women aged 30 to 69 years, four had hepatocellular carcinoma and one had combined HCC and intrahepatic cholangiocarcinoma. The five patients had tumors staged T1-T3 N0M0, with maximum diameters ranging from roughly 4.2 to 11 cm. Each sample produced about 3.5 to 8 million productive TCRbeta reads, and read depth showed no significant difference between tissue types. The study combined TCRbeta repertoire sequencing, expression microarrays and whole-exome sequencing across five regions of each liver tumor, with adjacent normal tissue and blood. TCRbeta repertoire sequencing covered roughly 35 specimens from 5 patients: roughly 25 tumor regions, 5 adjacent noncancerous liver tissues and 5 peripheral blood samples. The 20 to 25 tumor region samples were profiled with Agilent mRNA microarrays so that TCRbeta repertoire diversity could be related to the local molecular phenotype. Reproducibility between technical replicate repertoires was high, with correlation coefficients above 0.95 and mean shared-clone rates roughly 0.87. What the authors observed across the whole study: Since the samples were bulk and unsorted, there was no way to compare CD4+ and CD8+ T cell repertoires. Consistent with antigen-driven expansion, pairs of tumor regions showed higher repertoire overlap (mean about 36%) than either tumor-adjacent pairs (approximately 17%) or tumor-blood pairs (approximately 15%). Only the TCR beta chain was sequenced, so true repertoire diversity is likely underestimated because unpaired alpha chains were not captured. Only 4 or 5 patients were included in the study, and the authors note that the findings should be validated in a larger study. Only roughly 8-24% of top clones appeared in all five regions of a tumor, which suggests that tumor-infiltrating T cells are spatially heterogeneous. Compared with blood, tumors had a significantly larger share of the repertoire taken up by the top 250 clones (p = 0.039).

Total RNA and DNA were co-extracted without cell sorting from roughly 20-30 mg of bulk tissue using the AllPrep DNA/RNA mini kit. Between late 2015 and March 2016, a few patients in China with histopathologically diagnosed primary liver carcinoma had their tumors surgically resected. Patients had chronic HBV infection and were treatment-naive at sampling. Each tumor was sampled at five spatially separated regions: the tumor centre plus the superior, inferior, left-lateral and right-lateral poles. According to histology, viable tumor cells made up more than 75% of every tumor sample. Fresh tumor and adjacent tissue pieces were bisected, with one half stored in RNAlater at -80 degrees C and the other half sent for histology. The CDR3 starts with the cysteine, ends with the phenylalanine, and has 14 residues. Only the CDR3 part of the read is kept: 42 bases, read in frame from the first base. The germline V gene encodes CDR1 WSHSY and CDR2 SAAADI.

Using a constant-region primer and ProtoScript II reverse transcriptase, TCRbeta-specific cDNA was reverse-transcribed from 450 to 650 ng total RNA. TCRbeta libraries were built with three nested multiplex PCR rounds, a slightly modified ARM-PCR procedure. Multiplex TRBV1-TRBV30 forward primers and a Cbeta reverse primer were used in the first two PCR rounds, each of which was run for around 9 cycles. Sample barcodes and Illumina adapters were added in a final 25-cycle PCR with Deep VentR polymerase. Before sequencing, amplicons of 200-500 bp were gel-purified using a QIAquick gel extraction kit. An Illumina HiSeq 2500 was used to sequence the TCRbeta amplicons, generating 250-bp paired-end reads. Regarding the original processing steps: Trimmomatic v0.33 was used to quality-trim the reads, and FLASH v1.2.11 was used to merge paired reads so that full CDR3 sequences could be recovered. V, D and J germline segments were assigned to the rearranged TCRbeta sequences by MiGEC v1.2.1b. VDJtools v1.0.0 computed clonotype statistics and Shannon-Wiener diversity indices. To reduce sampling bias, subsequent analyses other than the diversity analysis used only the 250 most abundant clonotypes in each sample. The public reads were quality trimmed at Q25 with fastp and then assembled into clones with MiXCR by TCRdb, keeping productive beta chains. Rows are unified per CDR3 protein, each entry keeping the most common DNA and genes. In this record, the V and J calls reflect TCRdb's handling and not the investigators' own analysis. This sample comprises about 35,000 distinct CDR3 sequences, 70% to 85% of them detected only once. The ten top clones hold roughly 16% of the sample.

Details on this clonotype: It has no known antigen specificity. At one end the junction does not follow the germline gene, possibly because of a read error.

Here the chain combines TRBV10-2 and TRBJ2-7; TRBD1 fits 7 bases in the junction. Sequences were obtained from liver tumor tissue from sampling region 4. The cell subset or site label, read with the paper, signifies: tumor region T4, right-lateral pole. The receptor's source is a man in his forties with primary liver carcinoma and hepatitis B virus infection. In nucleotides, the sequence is TGTGCCAGCAGTCCCACAGGGGACCGGGAAGAGCAGTGCTTC. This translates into CASSPTGDREEQCF.